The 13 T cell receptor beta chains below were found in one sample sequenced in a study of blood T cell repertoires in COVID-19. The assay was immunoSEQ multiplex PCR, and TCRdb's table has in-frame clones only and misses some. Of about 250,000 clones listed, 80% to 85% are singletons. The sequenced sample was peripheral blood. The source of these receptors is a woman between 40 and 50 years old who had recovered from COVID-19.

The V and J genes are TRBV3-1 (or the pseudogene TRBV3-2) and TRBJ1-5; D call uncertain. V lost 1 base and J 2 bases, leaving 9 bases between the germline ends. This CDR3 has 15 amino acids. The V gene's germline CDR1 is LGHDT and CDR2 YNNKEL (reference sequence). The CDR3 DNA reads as TGTGCCAGCAGCCAAGCTACGGCGGGCAATCAGCCCCAGCATTTT. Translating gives CASSQATAGNQPQHF.

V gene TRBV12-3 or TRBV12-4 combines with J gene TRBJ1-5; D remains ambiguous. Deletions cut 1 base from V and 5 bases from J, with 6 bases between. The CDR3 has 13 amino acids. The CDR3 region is CASSLDPDQPQHF. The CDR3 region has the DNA TGTGCCAGCAGTTTAGATCCCGATCAGCCCCAGCATTTT.

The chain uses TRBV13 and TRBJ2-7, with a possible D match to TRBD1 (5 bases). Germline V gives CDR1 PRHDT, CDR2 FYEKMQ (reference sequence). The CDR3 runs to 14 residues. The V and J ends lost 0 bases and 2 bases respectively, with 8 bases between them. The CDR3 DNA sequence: TGTGCCAGCAGCTTAGGGGGGCCCCCCTACGAGCAGTACTTC. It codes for CASSLGGPPYEQYF.

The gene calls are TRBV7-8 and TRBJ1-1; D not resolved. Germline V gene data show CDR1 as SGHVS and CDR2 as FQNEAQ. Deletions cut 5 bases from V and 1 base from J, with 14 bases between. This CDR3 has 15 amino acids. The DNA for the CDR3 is TGTGCCAGCAGCCAGACTTGGCGGGCGAACACTGAAGCTTTCTTT. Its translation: CASSQTWRANTEAFF.

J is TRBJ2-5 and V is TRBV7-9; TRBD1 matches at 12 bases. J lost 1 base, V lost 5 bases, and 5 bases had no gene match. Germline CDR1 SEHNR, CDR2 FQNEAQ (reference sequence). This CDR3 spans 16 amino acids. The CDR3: CASSTGTGGTQETQYF. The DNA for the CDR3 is TGTGCCAGCAGCACCGGGACAGGGGGCACCCAAGAGACCCAGTACTTC.

This CDR3 reads CASSLGVWSSNQPQHF. CDR3 nucleotides: TGTGCCAGCAGCTTAGGAGTATGGTCCTCAAATCAGCCCCAGCATTTT. The chain links TRBV7-2 to TRBJ1-5; D unresolved. The CDR3 totals 16 residues. Germline values: CDR1 SGHTA, CDR2 FQGNSA. Trimming left V 1 base short and J 4 bases short, with 14 bases between. The full variable domain, with the rest looked up from reference TRBV7-2 and TRBJ1-5, is GAGVSQSPSNKVTEKGKDVELRCDPISGHTALYWYRQSLGQGLEFLIYFQGNSAPDKSGLPSDRFSAERTGGSVSTLTIQRTQQEDSAVYLCASSLGVWSSNQPQHFGDGTRLSIL.

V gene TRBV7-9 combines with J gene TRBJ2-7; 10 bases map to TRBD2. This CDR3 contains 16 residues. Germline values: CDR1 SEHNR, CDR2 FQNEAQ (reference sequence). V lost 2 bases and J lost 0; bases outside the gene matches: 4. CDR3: CASSLRTSGSSYEQYF. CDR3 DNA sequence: TGTGCCAGCAGCTTAAGGACTAGCGGTAGCTCCTACGAGCAGTACTTC.

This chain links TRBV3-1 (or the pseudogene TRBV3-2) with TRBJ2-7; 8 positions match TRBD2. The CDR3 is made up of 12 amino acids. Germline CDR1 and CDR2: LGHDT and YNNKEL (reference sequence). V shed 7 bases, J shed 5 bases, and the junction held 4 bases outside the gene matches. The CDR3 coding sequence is TGTGCCAGCACCGGGGGGGCCAACGAGCAGTACTTC. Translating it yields CASTGGANEQYF.

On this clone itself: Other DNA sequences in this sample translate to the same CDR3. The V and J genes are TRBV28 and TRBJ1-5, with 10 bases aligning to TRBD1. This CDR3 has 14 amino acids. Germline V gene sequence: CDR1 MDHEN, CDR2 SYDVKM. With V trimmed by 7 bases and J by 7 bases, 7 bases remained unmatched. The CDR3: CASIPGQGYQPQHF. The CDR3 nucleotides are TGTGCCAGCATCCCGGGACAGGGGTACCAGCCCCAGCATTTT.

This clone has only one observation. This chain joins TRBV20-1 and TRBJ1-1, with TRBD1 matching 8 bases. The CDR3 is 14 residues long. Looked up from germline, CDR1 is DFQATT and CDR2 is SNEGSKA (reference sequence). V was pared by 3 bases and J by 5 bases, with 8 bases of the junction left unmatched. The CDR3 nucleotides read TGCAGTGCTAGTCCAGGGGGCGCGGATACTGAAGCTTTCTTT. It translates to CSASPGGADTEAFF.

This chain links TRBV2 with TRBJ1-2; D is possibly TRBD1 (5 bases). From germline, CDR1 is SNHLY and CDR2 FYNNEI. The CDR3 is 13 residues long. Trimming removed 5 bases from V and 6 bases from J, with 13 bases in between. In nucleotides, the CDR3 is TGTGCCAGCAGTTGGGGCGGCTGGCATGGCTACACCTTC. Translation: CASSWGGWHGYTF.

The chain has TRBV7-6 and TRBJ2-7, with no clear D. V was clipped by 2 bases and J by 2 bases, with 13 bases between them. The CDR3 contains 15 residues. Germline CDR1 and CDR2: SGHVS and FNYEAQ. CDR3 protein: CASSLSLIPTYEQYF. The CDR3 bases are TGTGCCAGCAGCTTATCGCTAATACCAACCTACGAGCAGTACTTC.

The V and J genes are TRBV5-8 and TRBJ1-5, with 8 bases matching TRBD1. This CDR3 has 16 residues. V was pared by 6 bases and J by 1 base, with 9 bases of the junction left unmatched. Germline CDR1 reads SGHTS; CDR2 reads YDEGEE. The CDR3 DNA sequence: TGTGCCAGCACCCCCCCGGACAGGGTGAGCAATCAGCCCCAGCATTTT. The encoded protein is CASTPPDRVSNQPQHF.